Sequencing of this T cell receptor (beta chain) was carried out in a study of human T cells and chemical hapten exposure. This CDR3 has 11 amino acids. Germline assignment: CDR1 LGHNA and CDR2 YNFKEQ. V was cut by 0 bases and J by 11 bases, with 7 bases left in between. TCRdb itself ran the RACE reads through MiXCR, one entry per CDR3 protein. Of 300,000 to 400,000 distinct CDR3 sequences listed, 5.1% are singletons. Described time point: pre-sensitization, week 0. Treatment described: therapeutic diphenylcyclopropenone sensitization with weekly scalp DPC. In this sample, this clonotype turned up a few times.

This sequence was found in a woman aged 45-65 years with alopecia areata. Some clones in this sample may be carry-over from other donors' samples. The sequenced sample was whole blood, obtained in connection with sensitization to the hapten diphenylcyclopropenone (DPC). The chain links TRBV4-2 to TRBJ1-1; D gene unclear. This CDR3 is CASSQDSGAFF. The CDR3 DNA follows: TGTGCCAGCAGCCAAGACAGTGGGGCTTTCTTT.